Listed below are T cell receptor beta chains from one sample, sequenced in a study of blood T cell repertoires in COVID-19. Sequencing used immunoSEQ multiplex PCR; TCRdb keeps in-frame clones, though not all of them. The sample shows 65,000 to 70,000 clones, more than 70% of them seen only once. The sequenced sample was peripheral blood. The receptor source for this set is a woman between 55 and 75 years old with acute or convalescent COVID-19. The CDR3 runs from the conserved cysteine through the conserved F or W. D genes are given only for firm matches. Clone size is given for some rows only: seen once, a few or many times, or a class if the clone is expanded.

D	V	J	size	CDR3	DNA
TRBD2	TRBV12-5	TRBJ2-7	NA	CASGFLLGGAGNEQYF	TGTGCTAGTGGTTTCCTACTCGGGGGGGCCGGGAACGAGCAGTACTTC
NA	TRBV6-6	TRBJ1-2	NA	CASSYSGGLSQGGYTF	TGTGCCAGCAGTTACTCGGGAGGACTCTCTCAGGGTGGCTACACCTTC
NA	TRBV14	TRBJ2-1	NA	CASSQDRAGKQFF	TGTGCCAGCAGCCAAGATCGGGCAGGGAAGCAGTTCTTC
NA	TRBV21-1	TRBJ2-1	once	CASSKGAWATSGGTYNEQFF	TGTGCCAGCAGCAAAGGGGCTTGGGCTACTAGCGGGGGTACCTACAATGAGCAGTTCTTC
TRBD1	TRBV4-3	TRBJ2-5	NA	CASSPADRAGETQYF	TGCGCCAGCAGCCCGGCGGACAGGGCAGGCGAGACCCAGTACTTC
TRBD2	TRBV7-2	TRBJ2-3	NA	CASRGLAGARGTQYF	TGTGCCAGCAGGGGACTAGCGGGGGCGAGGGGTACGCAGTATTTT
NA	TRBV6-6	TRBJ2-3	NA	CASSDRLNTDTQYF	TGTGCCAGCAGTGACCGACTTAACACAGATACGCAGTATTTT
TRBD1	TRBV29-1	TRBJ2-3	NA	CSAVTGVTDTQYF	TGCAGCGCTGTGACAGGGGTTACAGATACGCAGTATTTT
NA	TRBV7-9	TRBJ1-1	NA	CASSPGGSTEAFF	TGTGCCAGCAGCCCCGGAGGGTCCACTGAAGCTTTCTTT
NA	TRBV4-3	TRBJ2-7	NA	CASSQDSRGLGEQYF	TGCGCCAGCAGCCAAGATAGCAGGGGCCTAGGGGAGCAGTACTTC
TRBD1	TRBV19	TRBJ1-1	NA	CASSTLTKQGEAFF	TGTGCCAGTAGTACCCTCACAAAACAGGGGGAAGCTTTCTTT
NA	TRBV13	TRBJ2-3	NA	CASSLWQGGDTQYF	TGTGCCAGCAGCTTATGGCAGGGAGGAGATACGCAGTATTTT
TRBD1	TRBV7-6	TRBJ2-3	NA	CASSLVGTGETDTQYF	TGTGCCAGCAGCTTAGTGGGGACAGGGGAAACAGATACGCAGTATTTT
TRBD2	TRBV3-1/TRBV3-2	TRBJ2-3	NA	CASSQDVGLAGGPSTDTQYF	TGTGCCAGCAGCCAAGATGTCGGACTAGCGGGGGGTCCTAGCACAGATACGCAGTATTTT
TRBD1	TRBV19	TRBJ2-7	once	CASSIQGDSSYEQYF	TGTGCCAGTAGTATACAGGGGGACAGCTCCTACGAGCAGTACTTC
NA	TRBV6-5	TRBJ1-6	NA	CASSYNRDSPLHF	TGTGCCAGCAGTTACAACAGGGATTCACCCCTCCACTTT
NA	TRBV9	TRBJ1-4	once	CASSVDPGRNEKLFF	TGTGCCAGCAGCGTAGATCCAGGGAGGAATGAAAAACTGTTTTTT